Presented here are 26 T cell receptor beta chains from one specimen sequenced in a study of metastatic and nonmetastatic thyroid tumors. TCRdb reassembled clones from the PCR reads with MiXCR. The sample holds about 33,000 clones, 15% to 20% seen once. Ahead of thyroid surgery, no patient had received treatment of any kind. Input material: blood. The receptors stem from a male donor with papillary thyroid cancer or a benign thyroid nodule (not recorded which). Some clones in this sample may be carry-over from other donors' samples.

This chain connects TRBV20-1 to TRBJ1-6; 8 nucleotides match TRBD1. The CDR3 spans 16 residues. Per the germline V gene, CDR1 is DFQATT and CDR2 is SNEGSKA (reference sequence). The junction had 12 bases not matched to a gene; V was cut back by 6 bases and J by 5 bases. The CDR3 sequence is CSARPPQGVHNSPLHF. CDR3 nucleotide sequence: TGCAGTGCGAGGCCCCCACAGGGGGTACATAATTCACCCCTCCACTTT.

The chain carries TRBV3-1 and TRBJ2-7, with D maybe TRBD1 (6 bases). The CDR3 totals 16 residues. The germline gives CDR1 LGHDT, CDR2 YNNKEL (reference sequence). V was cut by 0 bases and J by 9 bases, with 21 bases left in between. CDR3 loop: CASSQEIGTHTRAQYF. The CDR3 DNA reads TGTGCCAGCAGCCAAGAAATAGGGACACACACCCGGGCGCAGTACTTC.

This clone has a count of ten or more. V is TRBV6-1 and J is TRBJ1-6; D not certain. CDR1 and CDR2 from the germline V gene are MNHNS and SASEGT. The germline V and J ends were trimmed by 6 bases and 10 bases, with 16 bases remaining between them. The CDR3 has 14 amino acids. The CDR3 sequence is CASSPLLASSPLHF. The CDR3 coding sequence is TGTGCCAGCAGCCCACTCCTGGCGTCGTCACCCCTCCACTTT.

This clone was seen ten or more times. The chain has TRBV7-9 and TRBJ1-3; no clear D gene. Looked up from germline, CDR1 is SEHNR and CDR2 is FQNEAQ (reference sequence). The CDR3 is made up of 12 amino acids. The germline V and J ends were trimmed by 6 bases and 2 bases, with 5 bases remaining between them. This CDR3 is CASSSTGNTIYF. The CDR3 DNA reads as TGTGCCAGCAGTTCCACTGGAAACACCATATATTTT.

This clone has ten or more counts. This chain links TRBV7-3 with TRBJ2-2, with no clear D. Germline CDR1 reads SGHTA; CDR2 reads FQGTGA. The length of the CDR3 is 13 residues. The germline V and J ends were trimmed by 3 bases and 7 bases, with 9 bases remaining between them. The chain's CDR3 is CASSLGPLGELFF. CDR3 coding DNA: TGTGCCAGCAGCTTGGGCCCTCTCGGGGAGCTGTTTTTT.

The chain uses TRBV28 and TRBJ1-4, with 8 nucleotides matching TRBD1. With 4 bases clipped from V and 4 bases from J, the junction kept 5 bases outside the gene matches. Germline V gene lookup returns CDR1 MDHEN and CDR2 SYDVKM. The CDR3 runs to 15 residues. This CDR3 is CASSYGQGGNEKLFF. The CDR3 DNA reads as TGTGCCAGCAGTTATGGACAGGGTGGTAATGAAAAACTGTTTTTT.

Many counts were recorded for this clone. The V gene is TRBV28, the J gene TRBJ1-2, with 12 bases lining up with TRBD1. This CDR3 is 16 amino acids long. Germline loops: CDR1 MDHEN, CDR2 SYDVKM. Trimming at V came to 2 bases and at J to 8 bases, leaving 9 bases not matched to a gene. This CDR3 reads CASSLGMGTGGAGYTF. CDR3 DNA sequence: TGTGCCAGCAGTTTAGGAATGGGGACAGGGGGCGCAGGCTACACCTTC.

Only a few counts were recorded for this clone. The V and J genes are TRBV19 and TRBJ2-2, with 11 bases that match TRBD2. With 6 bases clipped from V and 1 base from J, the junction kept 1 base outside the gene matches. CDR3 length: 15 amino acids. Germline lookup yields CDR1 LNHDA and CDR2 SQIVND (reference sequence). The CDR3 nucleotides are TGTGCCAGTAGAGGGACTAGCGGGAACACCGGGGAGCTGTTTTTT. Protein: CASRGTSGNTGELFF.

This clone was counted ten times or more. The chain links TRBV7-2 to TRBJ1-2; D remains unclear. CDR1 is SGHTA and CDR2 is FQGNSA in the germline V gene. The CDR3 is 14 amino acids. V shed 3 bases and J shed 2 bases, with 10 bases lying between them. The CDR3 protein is CASSFWTSNYGYTF. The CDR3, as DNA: TGTGCCAGCAGCTTCTGGACTTCAAACTATGGCTACACCTTC. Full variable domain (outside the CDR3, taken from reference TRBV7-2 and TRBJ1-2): GAGVSQSPSNKVTEKGKDVELRCDPISGHTALYWYRQSLGQGLEFLIYFQGNSAPDKSGLPSDRFSAERTGGSVSTLTIQRTQQEDSAVYLCASSFWTSNYGYTFGSGTRLTVV.

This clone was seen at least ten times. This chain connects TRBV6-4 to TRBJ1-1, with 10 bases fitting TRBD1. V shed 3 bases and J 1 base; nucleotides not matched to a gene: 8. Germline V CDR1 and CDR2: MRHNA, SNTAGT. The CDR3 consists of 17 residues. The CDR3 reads CASSEGQGNFSNTEAFF. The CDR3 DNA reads TGTGCCAGCAGTGAGGGACAGGGGAACTTTTCGAACACTGAAGCTTTCTTT.

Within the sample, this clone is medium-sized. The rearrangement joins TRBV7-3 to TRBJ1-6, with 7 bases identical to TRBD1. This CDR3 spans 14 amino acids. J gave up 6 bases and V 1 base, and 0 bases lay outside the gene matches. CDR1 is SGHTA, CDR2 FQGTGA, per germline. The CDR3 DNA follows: TGTGCCAGCAGCTTAAACAGGGGTAATTCACCCCTCCACTTT. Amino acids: CASSLNRGNSPLHF.

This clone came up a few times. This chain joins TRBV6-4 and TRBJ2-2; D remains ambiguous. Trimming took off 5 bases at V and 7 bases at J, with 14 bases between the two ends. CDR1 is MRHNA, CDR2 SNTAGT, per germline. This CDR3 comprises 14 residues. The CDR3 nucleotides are TGTGCCAGCAGTTTAGCTGTAGTTGGCGGGGAGCTGTTTTTT. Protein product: CASSLAVVGGELFF.

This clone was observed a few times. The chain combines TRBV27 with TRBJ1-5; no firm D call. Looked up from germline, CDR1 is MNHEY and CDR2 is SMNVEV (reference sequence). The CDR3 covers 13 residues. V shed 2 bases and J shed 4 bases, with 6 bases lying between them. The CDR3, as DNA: TGTGCCAGCAGTTTAAGATGGAATCAGCCCCAGCATTTT. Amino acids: CASSLRWNQPQHF.

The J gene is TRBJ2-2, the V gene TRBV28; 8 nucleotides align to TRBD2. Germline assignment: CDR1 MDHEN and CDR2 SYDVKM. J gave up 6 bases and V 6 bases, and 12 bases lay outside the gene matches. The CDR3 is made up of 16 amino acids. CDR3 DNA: TGTGCCAGCAGCCAATATGGGCGGGGGGTCCCCGGGGAGCTGTTTTTT. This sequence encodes CASSQYGRGVPGELFF.

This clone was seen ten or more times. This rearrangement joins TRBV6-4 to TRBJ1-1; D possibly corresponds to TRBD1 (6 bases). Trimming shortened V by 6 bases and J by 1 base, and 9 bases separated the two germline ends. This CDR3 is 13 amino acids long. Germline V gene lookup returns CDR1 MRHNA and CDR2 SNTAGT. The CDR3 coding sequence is TGTGCCAGCAGCCAGACAGGGAACACTGAAGCTTTCTTT. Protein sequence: CASSQTGNTEAFF.

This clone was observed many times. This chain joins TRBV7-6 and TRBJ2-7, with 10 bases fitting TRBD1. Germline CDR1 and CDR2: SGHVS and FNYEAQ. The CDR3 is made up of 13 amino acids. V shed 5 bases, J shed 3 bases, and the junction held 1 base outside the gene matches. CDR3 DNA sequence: TGTGCCAGCAGCCGGACAGGGGGCTACGAGCAGTACTTC. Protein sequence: CASSRTGGYEQYF.

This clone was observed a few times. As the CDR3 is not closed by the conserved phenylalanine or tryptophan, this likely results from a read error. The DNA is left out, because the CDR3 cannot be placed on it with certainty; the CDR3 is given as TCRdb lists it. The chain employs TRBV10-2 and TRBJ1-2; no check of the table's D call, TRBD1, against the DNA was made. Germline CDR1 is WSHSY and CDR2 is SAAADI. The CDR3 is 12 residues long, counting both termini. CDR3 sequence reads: CASSDQKGAATL.

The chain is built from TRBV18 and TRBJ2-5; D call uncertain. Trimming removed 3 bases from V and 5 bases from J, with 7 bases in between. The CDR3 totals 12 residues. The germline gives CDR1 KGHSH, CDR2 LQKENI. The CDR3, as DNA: TGTGCCAGCTCACCTGACGGGGAGACCCAGTACTTC. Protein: CASSPDGETQYF.

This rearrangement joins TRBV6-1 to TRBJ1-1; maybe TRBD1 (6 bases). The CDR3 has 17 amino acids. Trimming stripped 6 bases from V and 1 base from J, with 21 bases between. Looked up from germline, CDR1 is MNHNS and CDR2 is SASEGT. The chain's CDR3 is CASSLIVGGSSNTEAFF. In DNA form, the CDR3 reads TGTGCCAGCAGCCTGATCGTGGGGGGCTCCTCGAACACTGAAGCTTTCTTT.

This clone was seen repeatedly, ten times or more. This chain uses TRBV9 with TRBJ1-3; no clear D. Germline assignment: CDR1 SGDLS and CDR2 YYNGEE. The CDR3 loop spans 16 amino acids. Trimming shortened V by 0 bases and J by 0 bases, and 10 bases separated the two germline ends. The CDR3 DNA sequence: TGTGCCAGCAGCGTAGCCGCATCCAGCTCTGGAAACACCATATATTTT. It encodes CASSVAASSSGNTIYF.

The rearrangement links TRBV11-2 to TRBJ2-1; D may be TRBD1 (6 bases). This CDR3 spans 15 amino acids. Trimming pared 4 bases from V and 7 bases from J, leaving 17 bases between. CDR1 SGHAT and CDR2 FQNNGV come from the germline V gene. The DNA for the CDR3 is TGTGCCAGCAGCTCTCCCGGACAGTGCCGGAATGAGCAGTTCTTC. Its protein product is CASSSPGQCRNEQFF.

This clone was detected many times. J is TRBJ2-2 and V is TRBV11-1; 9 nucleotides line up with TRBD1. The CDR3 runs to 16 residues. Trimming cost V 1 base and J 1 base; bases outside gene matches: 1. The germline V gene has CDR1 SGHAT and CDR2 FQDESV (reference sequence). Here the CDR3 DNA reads TGTGCCAGCAGCTTAGGGGACAGGGAGAACACCGGGGAGCTGTTTTTT. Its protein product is CASSLGDRENTGELFF.

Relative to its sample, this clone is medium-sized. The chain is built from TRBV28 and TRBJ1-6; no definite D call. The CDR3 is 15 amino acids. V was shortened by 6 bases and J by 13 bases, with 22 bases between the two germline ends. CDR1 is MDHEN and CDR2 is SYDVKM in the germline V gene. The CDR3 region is CASSPPRSVGHPLHF. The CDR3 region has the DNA TGTGCCAGCAGCCCACCACGGTCCGTCGGCCACCCCCTCCACTTT. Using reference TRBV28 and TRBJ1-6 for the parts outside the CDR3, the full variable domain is DVKVTQSSRYLVKRTGEKVFLECVQDMDHENMFWYRQDPGLGLRLIYFSYDVKMKEKGDIPEGYSVSREKKERFSLILESASTNQTSMYLCASSPPRSVGHPLHFGNGTRLTVT.

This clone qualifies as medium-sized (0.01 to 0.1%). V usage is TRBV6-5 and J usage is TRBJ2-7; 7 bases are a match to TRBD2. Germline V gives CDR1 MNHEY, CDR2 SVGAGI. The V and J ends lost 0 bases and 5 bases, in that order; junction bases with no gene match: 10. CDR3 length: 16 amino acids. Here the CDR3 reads CASSYSIGAGNHEQYF. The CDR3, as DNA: TGTGCCAGCAGTTACTCGATTGGAGCGGGGAACCACGAGCAGTACTTC.

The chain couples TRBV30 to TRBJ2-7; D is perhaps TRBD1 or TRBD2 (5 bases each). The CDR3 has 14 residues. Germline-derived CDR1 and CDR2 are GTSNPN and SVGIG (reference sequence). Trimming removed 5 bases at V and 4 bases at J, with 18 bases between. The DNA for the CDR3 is TGTGCCTGGGGTCGCCGGTTGGGGGTTTACGAGCAGTACTTC. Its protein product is CAWGRRLGVYEQYF.

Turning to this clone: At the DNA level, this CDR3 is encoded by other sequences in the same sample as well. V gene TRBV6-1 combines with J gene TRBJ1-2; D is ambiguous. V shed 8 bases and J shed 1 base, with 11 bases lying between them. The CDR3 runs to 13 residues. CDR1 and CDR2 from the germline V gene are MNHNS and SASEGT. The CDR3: CASAKSGNYGYTF. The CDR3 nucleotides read TGTGCCAGCGCTAAGTCAGGTAACTATGGCTACACCTTC.